This TCR beta chain was identified during a study of somatic mutations in cytotoxic T cells in rheumatoid arthritis. Study-level results: A rise in CD8+ clonality with age was seen in rheumatoid arthritis patients but not in healthy controls. Levels of CD8+ T-cell clonality in rheumatoid arthritis patients were statistically indistinguishable from those seen in age-matched healthy controls, with no significant difference.

Germline CDR1 is LNHNV and CDR2 is YYDKDF (reference sequence). The germline V and J ends were trimmed by 6 bases and 0 bases, with 15 bases remaining between them. The CDR3 runs 16 residues. TCRdb's table, derived via immunoSEQ multiplex PCR, lists solely in-frame clones and lacks some. The table lists approximately 16,000 clones, roughly 80% of them singletons. With respect to this clone: Its antigen remains unknown.

The clonotype originates from an adult with rheumatoid arthritis. Sequencing used CD8+ T cells sorted from blood. The chain couples TRBV15 to TRBJ2-1; perhaps D is TRBD1 or TRBD2 (6 bases each). Written as DNA, the CDR3 is TGTGCCACCAGAACGGGGGCCGGGACCTCCTACAATGAGCAGTTCTTC. Its protein is CATRTGAGTSYNEQFF.